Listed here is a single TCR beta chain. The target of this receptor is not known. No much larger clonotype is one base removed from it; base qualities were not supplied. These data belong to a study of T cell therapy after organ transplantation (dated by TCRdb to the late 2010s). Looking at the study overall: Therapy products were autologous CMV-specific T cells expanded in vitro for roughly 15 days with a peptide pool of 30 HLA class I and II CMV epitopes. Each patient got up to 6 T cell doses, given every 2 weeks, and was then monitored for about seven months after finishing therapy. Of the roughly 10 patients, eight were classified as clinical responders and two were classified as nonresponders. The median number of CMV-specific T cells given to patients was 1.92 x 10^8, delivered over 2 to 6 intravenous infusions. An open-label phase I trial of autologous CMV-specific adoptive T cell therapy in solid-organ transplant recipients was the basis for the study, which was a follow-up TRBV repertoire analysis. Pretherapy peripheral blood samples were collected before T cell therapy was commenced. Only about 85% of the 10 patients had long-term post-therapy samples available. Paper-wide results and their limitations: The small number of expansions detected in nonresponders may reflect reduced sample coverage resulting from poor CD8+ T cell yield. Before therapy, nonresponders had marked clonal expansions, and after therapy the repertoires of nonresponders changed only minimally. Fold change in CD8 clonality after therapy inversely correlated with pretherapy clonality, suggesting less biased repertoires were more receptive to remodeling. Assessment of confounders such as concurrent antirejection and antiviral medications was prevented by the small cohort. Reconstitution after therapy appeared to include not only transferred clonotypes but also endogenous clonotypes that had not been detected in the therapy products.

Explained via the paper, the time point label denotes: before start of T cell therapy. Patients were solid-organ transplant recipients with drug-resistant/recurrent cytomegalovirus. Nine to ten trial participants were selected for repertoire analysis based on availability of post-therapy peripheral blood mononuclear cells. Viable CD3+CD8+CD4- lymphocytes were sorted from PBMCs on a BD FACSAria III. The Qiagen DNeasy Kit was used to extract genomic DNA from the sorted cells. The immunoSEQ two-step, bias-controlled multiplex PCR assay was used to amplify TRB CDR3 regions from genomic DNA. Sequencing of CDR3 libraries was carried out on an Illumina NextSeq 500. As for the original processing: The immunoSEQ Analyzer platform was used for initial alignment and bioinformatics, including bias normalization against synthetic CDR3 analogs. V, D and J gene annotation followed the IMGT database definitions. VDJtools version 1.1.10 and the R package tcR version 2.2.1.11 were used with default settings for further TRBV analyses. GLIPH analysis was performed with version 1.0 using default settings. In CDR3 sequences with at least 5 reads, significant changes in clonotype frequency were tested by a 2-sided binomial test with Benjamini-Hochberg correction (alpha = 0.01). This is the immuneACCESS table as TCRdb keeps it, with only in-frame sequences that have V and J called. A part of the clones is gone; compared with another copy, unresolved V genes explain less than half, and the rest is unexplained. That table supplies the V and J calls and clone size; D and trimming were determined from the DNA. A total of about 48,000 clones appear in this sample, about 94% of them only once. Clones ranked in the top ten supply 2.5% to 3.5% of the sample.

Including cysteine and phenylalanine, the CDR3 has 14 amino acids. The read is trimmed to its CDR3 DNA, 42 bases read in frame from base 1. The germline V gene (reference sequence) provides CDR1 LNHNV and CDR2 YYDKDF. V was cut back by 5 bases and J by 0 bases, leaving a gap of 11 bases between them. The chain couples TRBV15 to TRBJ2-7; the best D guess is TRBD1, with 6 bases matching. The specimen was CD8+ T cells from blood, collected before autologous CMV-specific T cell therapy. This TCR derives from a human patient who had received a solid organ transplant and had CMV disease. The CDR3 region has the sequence CATSWTENSYEQYF. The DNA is TGTGCCACCAGCTGGACAGAAAACTCCTACGAGCAGTACTTC.